This entry concerns a single T cell receptor (beta chain). The data belong to a study of blood T cell repertoires in COVID-19. Unmatched junction bases numbered 5, after V lost 4 bases and J lost 8 bases. The CDR3 is 13 amino acids. Germline assignment: CDR1 SNHLY and CDR2 FYNNEI. Sequenced by immunoSEQ multiplex PCR; TCRdb stores in-frame clones only, minus some. The sample comprises approximately 53,000 clones, approximately 80% of which are singletons, and approximately 5% rests with the top ten. The clonotype comes from a woman between 45 and 65 years old with acute COVID-19. The chain is built from TRBV2 and TRBJ2-1, with 7 positions matching TRBD2. The sequenced material came from PBMCs or T cells enriched from blood (not recorded which). Written as DNA, the CDR3 is TGTGCCAGCAGTGGGGGAGGGTTCGATGAGCAGTTCTTC. Residues: CASSGGGFDEQFF.